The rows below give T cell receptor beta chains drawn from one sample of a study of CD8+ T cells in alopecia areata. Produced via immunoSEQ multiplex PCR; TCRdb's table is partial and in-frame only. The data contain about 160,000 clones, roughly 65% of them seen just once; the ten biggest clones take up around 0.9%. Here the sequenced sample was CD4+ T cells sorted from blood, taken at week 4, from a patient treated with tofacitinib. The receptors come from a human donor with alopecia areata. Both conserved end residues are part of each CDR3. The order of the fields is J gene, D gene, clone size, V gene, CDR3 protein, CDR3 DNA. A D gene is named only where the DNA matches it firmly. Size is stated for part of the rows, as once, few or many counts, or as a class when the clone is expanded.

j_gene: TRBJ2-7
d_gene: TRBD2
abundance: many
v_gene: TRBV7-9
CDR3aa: CASSPRGGLSYEQYF
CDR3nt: TGTGCCAGCAGCCCCCGCGGGGGGCTATCCTACGAGCAGTACTTC

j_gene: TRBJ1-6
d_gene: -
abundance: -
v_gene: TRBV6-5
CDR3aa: CASNREQGYSPLHF
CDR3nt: TGTGCCAGCAACCGGGAACAGGGATATTCACCCCTCCACTTT

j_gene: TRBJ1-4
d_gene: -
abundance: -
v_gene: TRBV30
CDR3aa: CAWSSNHGGELFF
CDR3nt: TGTGCCTGGAGTTCCAATCACGGGGGGGAACTGTTTTTT

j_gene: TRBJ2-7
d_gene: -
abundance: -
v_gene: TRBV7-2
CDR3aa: CASSFHTGRYEQYF
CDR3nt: TGTGCCAGCAGCTTTCACACAGGGCGGTACGAGCAGTACTTC

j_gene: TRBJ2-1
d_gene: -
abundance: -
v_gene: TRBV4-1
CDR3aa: CASSQGSISYNEQFF
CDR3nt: TGCGCCAGCAGCCAAGGGTCTATTTCCTACAATGAGCAGTTCTTC

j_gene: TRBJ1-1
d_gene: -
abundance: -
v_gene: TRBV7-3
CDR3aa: CASSLAFRRGRWTEAFF
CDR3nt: TGTGCCAGCAGCTTAGCTTTTCGGCGGGGGCGTTGGACTGAAGCTTTCTTT

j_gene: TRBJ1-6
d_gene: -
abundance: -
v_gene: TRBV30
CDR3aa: CAWSVRKGDSPLHF
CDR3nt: TGTGCCTGGAGTGTGAGAAAGGGGGACTCACCCCTCCACTTT

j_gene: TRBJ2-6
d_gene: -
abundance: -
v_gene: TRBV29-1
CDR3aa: CSVEKGSGANVLTF
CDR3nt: TGCAGCGTTGAAAAGGGCTCTGGGGCCAACGTCCTGACTTTC

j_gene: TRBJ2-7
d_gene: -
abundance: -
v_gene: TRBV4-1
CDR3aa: CASSQDWTVGEQYF
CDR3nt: TGCGCCAGCAGCCAAGATTGGACAGTGGGCGAGCAGTACTTC

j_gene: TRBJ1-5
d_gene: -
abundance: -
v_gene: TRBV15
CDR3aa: CATAGVNSNQPQHF
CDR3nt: TGTGCCACCGCAGGAGTAAATAGCAATCAGCCCCAGCATTTT

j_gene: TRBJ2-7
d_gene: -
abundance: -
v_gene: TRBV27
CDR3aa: CASSWGPGLNEQYF
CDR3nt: TGTGCCAGCAGTTGGGGCCCGGGACTTAACGAGCAGTACTTC

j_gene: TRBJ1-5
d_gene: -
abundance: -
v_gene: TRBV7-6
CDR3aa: CASSYSHGTYPSNQPQHF
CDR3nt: TGTGCCAGCAGCTATAGCCATGGGACTTACCCTAGCAATCAGCCCCAGCATTTT

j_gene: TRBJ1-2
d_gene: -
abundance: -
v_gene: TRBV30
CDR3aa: CAWTVGIGYTF
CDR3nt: TGTGCCTGGACGGTAGGAATTGGCTACACCTTC

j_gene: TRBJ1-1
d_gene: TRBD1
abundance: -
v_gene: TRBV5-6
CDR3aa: CASSLSGGNTEAFF
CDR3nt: TGTGCCAGCAGCTTGTCAGGGGGCAACACTGAAGCTTTCTTT

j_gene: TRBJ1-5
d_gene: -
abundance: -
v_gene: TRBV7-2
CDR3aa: CASSLAVNQPQHF
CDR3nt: TGTGCCAGCAGCTTAGCGGTCAATCAGCCCCAGCATTTT

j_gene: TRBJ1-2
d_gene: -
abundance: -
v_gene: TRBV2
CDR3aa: CASSSSPGRGYGYTF
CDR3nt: TGTGCCAGCAGCTCATCCCCGGGACGGGGCTATGGCTACACCTTC

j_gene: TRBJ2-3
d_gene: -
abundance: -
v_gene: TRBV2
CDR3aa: CASIGVATQYF
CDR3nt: TGTGCCAGCATAGGAGTGGCTACGCAGTATTTT

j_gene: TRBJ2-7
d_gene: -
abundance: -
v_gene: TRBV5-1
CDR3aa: CASSRSTYEQYF
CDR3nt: TGCGCCAGCAGTAGGAGTACCTACGAGCAGTACTTC

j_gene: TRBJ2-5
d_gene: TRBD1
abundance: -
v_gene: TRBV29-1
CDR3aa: CSARTGGQETQYF
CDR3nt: TGCAGCGCACGGACAGGGGGTCAAGAGACCCAGTACTTC

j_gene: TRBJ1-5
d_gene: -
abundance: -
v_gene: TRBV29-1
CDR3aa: CSVRTSNQPQHF
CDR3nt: TGCAGCGTCAGAACGAGCAATCAGCCCCAGCATTTT

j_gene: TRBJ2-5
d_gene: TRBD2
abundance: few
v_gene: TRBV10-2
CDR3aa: CASRLAGEETQYF
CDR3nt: TGCGCCAGCAGACTAGCGGGGGAAGAGACCCAGTACTTC

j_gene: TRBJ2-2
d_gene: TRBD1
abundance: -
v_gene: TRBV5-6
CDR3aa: CASSRDSNTGELFF
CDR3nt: TGTGCCAGCAGCCGGGACAGCAACACCGGGGAGCTGTTTTTT

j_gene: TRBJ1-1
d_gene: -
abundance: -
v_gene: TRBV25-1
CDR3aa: CASSTGGDTEAFF
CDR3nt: TGTGCCAGCAGTACGGGTGGGGACACTGAAGCTTTCTTT

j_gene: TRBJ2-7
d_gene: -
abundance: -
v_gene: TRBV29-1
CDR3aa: CSVGGMLPNEQYF
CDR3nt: TGCAGCGTTGGGGGCATGTTGCCTAACGAGCAGTACTTC

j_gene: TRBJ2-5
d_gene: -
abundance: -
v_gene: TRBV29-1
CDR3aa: CSGTRETQYF
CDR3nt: TGCAGCGGCACTCGGGAGACCCAGTACTTC

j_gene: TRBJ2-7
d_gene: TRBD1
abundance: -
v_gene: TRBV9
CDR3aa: CASSVGGTGIYEQYF
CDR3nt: TGTGCCAGCAGCGTAGGTGGGACAGGGATCTACGAGCAGTACTTC

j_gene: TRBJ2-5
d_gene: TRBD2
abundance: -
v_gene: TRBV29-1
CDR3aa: CSVGLAGGMETQYF
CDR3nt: TGCAGCGTGGGACTAGCGGGGGGCATGGAGACCCAGTACTTC

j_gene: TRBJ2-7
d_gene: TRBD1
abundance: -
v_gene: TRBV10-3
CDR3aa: CATGDRDEQYF
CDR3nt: TGTGCCACTGGGGACAGGGACGAGCAGTACTTC